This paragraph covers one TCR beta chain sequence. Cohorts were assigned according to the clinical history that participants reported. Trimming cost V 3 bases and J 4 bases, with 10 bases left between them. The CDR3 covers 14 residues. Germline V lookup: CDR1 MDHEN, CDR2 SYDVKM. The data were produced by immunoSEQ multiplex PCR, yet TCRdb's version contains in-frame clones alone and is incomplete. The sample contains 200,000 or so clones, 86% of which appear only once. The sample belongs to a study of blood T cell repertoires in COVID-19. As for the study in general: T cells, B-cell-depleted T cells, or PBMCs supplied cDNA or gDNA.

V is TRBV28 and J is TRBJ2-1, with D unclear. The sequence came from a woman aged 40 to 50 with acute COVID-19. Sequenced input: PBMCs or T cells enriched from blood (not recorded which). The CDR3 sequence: CASSLGQRYNEQFF. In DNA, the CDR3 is TGTGCCAGCAGTTTGGGCCAACGGTACAATGAGCAGTTCTTC.